One sample yielded the 25 T cell receptor beta chains listed below, sequenced in a study of blood T cell repertoires in COVID-19 (dated by TCRdb to the early 2020s). Library preparation employed the immunoSEQ multiplex PCR assay. TCRdb took this table from immuneACCESS and kept in-frame rearrangements with V and J called. Such tables lack part of the clones; where checked against another copy, unresolved V genes explain under half of the gap, and the rest is unexplained. The sample table shows about 310,000 clones, and 87% are seen once. More than 8.5% of the sample comes from the top ten. The material sequenced was PBMCs or T cells enriched from blood (not recorded which). These receptors all come from a woman aged 18-29 years who had recovered from COVID-19.

V gene TRBV15 combines with J gene TRBJ2-1; no reliable D call. The CDR3 has 13 residues. The V gene lost 5 bases and the J gene lost 8 bases, with 13 bases spanning the gap. Germline lookup yields CDR1 LNHNV and CDR2 YYDKDF (reference sequence). As DNA, the CDR3 is TGTGCCACCAGCTCATATGGGCTATATGAGCAGTTCTTC. It is translated as CATSSYGLYEQFF.

V usage is TRBV28 and J usage is TRBJ1-1, with no clear D. This CDR3 spans 16 amino acids. The germline CDR1 and CDR2 sequences are MDHEN and SYDVKM. V was clipped by 6 bases and J by 0 bases, with 17 bases between them. The CDR3 reads CASRPSLRSLNTEAFF. CDR3 sequence (DNA): TGTGCCAGCAGGCCGAGCCTGAGAAGTTTGAACACTGAAGCTTTCTTT.

This clone was detected only once. V usage is TRBV19 and J usage is TRBJ1-2; the D gene is possibly TRBD1 (6 bases). CDR3 length: 14 amino acids. V lost 7 bases, J lost 8 bases, and 20 bases lay in between. The germline gives CDR1 LNHDA, CDR2 SQIVND (reference sequence). In nucleotides, the CDR3 is TGTGCCAGTATCTCTTTTGGGGGCAGTACCGGCTACACCTTC. It translates to CASISFGGSTGYTF. The entire variable domain, with the rest obtained from reference TRBV19 and TRBJ1-2, is as follows: DGGITQSPKYLFRKEGQNVTLSCEQNLNHDAMYWYRQDPGQGLRLIYYSQIVNDFQKGDIAEGYSVSREKKESFPLTVTSAQKNPTAFYLCASISFGGSTGYTFGSGTRLTVV.

J is TRBJ1-6 and V is TRBV18; no clear D. The V gene lost 0 bases and the J gene lost 4 bases, with 7 bases spanning the gap. The CDR3 extends over 15 amino acids. Germline CDR1 reads KGHSH; CDR2 reads LQKENI. In DNA, the CDR3 is TGTGCCAGCTCACCACCAGAGGAGTATAATTCACCCCTCCACTTT. The encoded protein is CASSPPEEYNSPLHF.

V usage is TRBV9 and J usage is TRBJ2-7; D is unclear. The germline gives CDR1 SGDLS, CDR2 YYNGEE. Trimming left V 4 bases short and J 0 bases short, with 11 bases between. The CDR3 consists of 14 residues. The CDR3, as DNA: TGTGCCAGCAGCCCCGCAGTATCCTCCTACGAGCAGTACTTC. Its translation: CASSPAVSSYEQYF.

As concerns this clone: The sample has other DNA sequences that encode this CDR3 too. This rearrangement joins TRBV11-3 to TRBJ1-1; D not resolved. This CDR3 is 13 amino acids long. V was trimmed by 1 base and J by 1 base, leaving 4 bases between them. Germline V gene sequence: CDR1 SGHNT, CDR2 YENEEA. The DNA of the CDR3 is TGTGCCAGCAGCTTAGGGAGGAACACTGAAGCTTTCTTT. Translating it yields CASSLGRNTEAFF.

The rearrangement uses TRBV28 and TRBJ2-7; 8 positions match TRBD2. V trimming: 5 bases; J trimming: 4 bases; junction bases outside the gene matches: 4. This CDR3 has 13 amino acids. Germline lookup yields CDR1 MDHEN and CDR2 SYDVKM. The CDR3 sequence: CASSSGSRYEQYF. CDR3 nucleotides: TGTGCCAGCAGTAGCGGGAGCCGATACGAGCAGTACTTC.

The chain employs TRBV20-1 and TRBJ2-3, with a tentative D call TRBD2 (6 bases). V was trimmed by 3 bases and J by 6 bases, leaving 7 bases between them. Germline-derived CDR1 and CDR2 are DFQATT and SNEGSKA (reference sequence). The CDR3 loop spans 11 amino acids. The CDR3 coding sequence is TGCAGTGCTAGCGGGAGCGATACGCAGTATTTT. Its translation: CSASGSDTQYF.

The rearrangement joins TRBV28 to TRBJ1-4; D gene ambiguous. Trimming stripped 6 bases from V and 4 bases from J, with 6 bases between. The CDR3 extends over 12 amino acids. Germline CDR1 reads MDHEN; CDR2 reads SYDVKM. CDR3 sequence: CASSPFNEKLFF. The CDR3 bases are TGTGCCAGCAGCCCCTTTAATGAAAAACTGTTTTTT.

This clone showed up just once. The chain employs TRBV28 and TRBJ2-7; 8 bases are shared with TRBD2. V shed 6 bases, J shed 4 bases, and the junction held 11 bases outside the gene matches. Germline V gene data show CDR1 as MDHEN and CDR2 as SYDVKM. This CDR3 has 15 residues. CDR3 loop: CASSQSGTSQYEQYF. DNA of the CDR3: TGTGCCAGCAGCCAATCCGGGACTAGTCAGTACGAGCAGTACTTC.

The J gene is TRBJ2-5, the V gene TRBV28, with TRBD1 matching over 7 bases. J was trimmed by 4 bases and V by 6 bases; bases with no gene match: 8. This CDR3 is built from 14 residues. Germline V gene lookup returns CDR1 MDHEN and CDR2 SYDVKM. DNA for the CDR3: TGTGCCAGCAGCAAAGACAGGGTGGGAGAGACCCAGTACTTC. Amino acids: CASSKDRVGETQYF.

The rearrangement links TRBV7-2 to TRBJ2-5; 13 bases align to TRBD2. CDR1 is SGHTA, CDR2 FQGNSA, per germline. The CDR3 consists of 16 residues. The J segment lost 4 bases and the V segment lost 5 bases, leaving 7 bases of the junction unmatched. This CDR3 is CASSPRTSGGPETQYF. DNA for the CDR3: TGTGCCAGCAGCCCTCGGACTAGCGGGGGTCCAGAGACCCAGTACTTC.

The J gene is TRBJ1-2, the V gene TRBV7-2; perhaps TRBD1 as D (6 bases). CDR1 SGHTA and CDR2 FQGNSA come from the germline V gene. The CDR3 length is 14 residues. V was pared by 5 bases and J by 7 bases, with 17 bases between. The CDR3 nucleotides are TGTGCCAGCAGCCAGGGGCAGGGGATGAGTGGCTACACCTTC. It is translated as CASSQGQGMSGYTF.

This chain joins TRBV4-3 and TRBJ2-1; no definite D call. Between the trimmed V and J ends, which lost 0 bases and 7 bases, there was a span of 13 bases. Germline values: CDR1 LGHNA, CDR2 YSLEER. This CDR3 is built from 15 residues. The CDR3: CASSQDRFKGNEQFF. The CDR3 DNA sequence: TGCGCCAGCAGCCAAGACAGGTTCAAAGGAAATGAGCAGTTCTTC.

The genes are TRBV13 and TRBJ1-3; 7 nucleotides line up with TRBD1. The CDR3 sequence is 16 residues long. Losses at the gene ends were 3 bases for V and 0 bases for J; bases not matched to a gene: 5. Germline V gene sequence: CDR1 PRHDT, CDR2 FYEKMQ (reference sequence). CDR3 region: CASSFKTGPSGNTIYF. CDR3 nucleotides: TGTGCCAGCAGCTTTAAGACAGGGCCCTCTGGAAACACCATATATTTT.

The chain is built from TRBV10-3 and TRBJ1-6; 8 nucleotides match TRBD1. Germline values: CDR1 ENHRY, CDR2 SYGVKD. Unmatched junction bases numbered 3, after V lost 4 bases and J lost 7 bases. The CDR3 extends over 14 amino acids. The CDR3 is CAISVTGENSPLHF. The DNA for the CDR3 is TGTGCCATCAGTGTGACAGGGGAAAATTCACCCCTCCACTTT.

The CDR3 region has the DNA TGTGCCACCAGCAGAGACCCACAGGGAACCACTGAAGCTTTCTTT. It translates to CATSRDPQGTTEAFF. The chain employs TRBV15 and TRBJ1-1, with D possibly matching TRBD1 (6 bases). The V end lost 0 bases, the J end lost 4 bases, and 12 bases lay between the germline ends. Germline CDR1 reads LNHNV; CDR2 reads YYDKDF (reference sequence). The CDR3 sequence is 15 residues long.

Comments on this clone: The junction shows a germline mismatch at one end, possibly a read error. The J gene is TRBJ1-4, the V gene TRBV10-3; 8 bases agree with TRBD1. Germline values: CDR1 ENHRY, CDR2 SYGVKD. The CDR3 has 11 amino acids. Here the CDR3 DNA reads TGTGCCATCAGGAAGGACAGGGCTGCTTACTTT. This encodes CAIRKDRAAYF.

This chain links TRBV6-5 with TRBJ2-5; 9 bases fit TRBD2. From germline, CDR1 is MNHEY and CDR2 SVGAGI. The CDR3 runs to 14 residues. The V gene end was trimmed by 11 bases and the J gene end by 5 bases; junction bases not matched to a gene: 12. The CDR3 sequence: CAGSAREGEETQYF. The CDR3 DNA is TGTGCCGGGTCTGCGCGGGAGGGAGAGGAGACCCAGTACTTC.

The chain is built from TRBV29-1 and TRBJ2-7, with TRBD1 identical over 11 bases. The length of the CDR3 is 14 residues. Germline V gene data show CDR1 as SQVTM and CDR2 as ANQGSEA. V lost 4 bases to trimming and J lost 5 bases; unmatched junction nucleotides: 7. The DNA of the CDR3 is TGCAGCGTTGGGGGACAGGGGGGGACCCACGAGCAGTACTTC. Protein product: CSVGGQGGTHEQYF.

The genes are TRBV7-2 and TRBJ1-2, with D possibly TRBD1 on 5 matching bases. V was shortened by 1 base and J by 7 bases, with 10 bases between the two germline ends. CDR1 and CDR2 from the germline V gene are SGHTA and FQGNSA. The CDR3 is 13 residues long. CDR3 sequence reads: CASSLVGRGGYTF. CDR3 DNA sequence: TGTGCCAGCAGCTTAGTGGGTAGGGGTGGCTACACCTTC. Full variable domain (remainder filled in from reference TRBV7-2 and TRBJ1-2): GAGVSQSPSNKVTEKGKDVELRCDPISGHTALYWYRQSLGQGLEFLIYFQGNSAPDKSGLPSDRFSAERTGGSVSTLTIQRTQQEDSAVYLCASSLVGRGGYTFGSGTRLTVV.

The CDR3 DNA reads TGTGCCAGCGGTAGTGCGGGACGCCACGGCTACACCTTC. Translation gives CASGSAGRHGYTF. This chain joins TRBV7-9 and TRBJ1-2; weak D call: TRBD1 (5 bases). Germline V CDR1 and CDR2: SEHNR, FQNEAQ (reference sequence). Trimming pared 8 bases from V and 8 bases from J, leaving 18 bases between. The CDR3 has 13 amino acids. The complete variable domain, with remaining parts taken from reference TRBV7-9 and TRBJ1-2, reads DTGVSQNPRHKITKRGQNVTFRCDPISEHNRLYWYRQTLGQGPEFLTYFQNEAQLEKSRLLSDRFSAERPKGSFSTLEIQRTEQGDSAMYLCASGSAGRHGYTFGSGTRLTVV.

This chain links TRBV9 with TRBJ2-1, with 12 bases identical to TRBD2. The germline V gene has CDR1 SGDLS and CDR2 YYNGEE. The CDR3 covers 17 residues. After removal of 4 bases from V and 15 bases from J, the junction contained 20 bases not matched to a gene. This chain's CDR3 is CASSPRQGLRTSGNLFF. CDR3 coding DNA: TGTGCCAGCAGCCCACGACAGGGACTACGGACTAGCGGGAATTTGTTCTTC.

This chain joins TRBV7-3 and TRBJ2-3, with TRBD1 identical over 8 bases. Germline assignment: CDR1 SGHTA and CDR2 FQGTGA. The ends lost 3 bases at V and 1 base at J; junction bases unmatched: 6. This CDR3 is 16 amino acids long. CDR3 coding DNA: TGTGCCAGCAGCTTTGGTCAGACAGGGGGCACAGATACGCAGTATTTT. It is translated as CASSFGQTGGTDTQYF.

The rearrangement joins TRBV27 to TRBJ1-6, with a tentative D call TRBD1 (5 bases). Trimming cost V 5 bases and J 13 bases, with 18 bases left between them. CDR1 is MNHEY and CDR2 is SMNVEV in the germline V gene (reference sequence). This CDR3 comprises 14 residues. DNA for the CDR3: TGTGCCAGCAGTCCCAGGACACAACGCTGGCCCCTCCACTTT. Encoded protein: CASSPRTQRWPLHF.